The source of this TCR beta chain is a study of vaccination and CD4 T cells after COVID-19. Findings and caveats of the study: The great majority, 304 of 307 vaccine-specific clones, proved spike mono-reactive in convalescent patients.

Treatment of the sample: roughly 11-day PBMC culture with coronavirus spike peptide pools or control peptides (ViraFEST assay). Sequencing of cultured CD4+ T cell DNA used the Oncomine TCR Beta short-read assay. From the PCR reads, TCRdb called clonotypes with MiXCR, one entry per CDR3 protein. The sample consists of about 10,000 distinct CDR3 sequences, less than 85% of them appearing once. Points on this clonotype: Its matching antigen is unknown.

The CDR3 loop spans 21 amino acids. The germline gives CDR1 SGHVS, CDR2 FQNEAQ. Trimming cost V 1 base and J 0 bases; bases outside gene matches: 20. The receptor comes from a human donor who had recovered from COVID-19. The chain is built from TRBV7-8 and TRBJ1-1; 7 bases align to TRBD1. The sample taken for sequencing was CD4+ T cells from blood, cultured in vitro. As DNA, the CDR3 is TGTGCCAGCAGCTTAGACCGGGCCCCGTTTTACAGGGGCGGCTTGAACACTGAAGCTTTCTTT. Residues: CASSLDRAPFYRGGLNTEAFF.